The next 10 T cell receptor beta chains were all read from a single sample in a study of blood T cell repertoires in COVID-19. The table came from immunoSEQ multiplex PCR; TCRdb's copy has only in-frame clones and leaves some out. This table has about 170,000 clones, around 82% appearing once. The sample taken for sequencing was peripheral blood. These receptors all stem from a man between 60 and 75 years old who had recovered from COVID-19.

This clone has a handful of counts. This chain uses TRBV7-9 with TRBJ1-6; D gene unclear. Trimming removed 5 bases at V and 6 bases at J, with 17 bases between. Germline CDR1 reads SEHNR; CDR2 reads FQNEAQ (reference sequence). The CDR3 has 16 amino acids. The CDR3 region is CASSLRGENGNSPLHF. Written as DNA, the CDR3 is TGTGCCAGCAGCCTGCGCGGGGAAAATGGTAATTCACCCCTCCACTTT.

The CDR3 DNA sequence: TGTGCCTGGGACAGACAGGGACTGAGCACTGAAGCTTTCTTT. Translating gives CAWDRQGLSTEAFF. The chain is built from TRBV30 and TRBJ1-1, with 7 bases fitting TRBD1. In germline, CDR1 is GTSNPN, CDR2 SVGIG (reference sequence). The length of the CDR3 is 14 residues. The ends lost 5 bases at V and 4 bases at J; junction bases unmatched: 10.

This chain links TRBV6-2 or TRBV6-3 with TRBJ1-3; weak D call: TRBD1 (5 bases). Germline V gene lookup returns CDR1 MNHEY and CDR2 SVGEGT. This CDR3 contains 15 residues. V was clipped by 5 bases and J by 2 bases, with 13 bases between them. The CDR3 loop reads CASSRQQTAGNTIYF. CDR3 coding DNA: TGTGCCAGCAGTCGCCAACAGACAGCTGGAAACACCATATATTTT.

This clone was picked up one time. The CDR3 protein is CASSLSGTGGNSPLHF. As DNA, the CDR3 is TGTGCCAGCTCCCTATCCGGGACAGGAGGGAATTCACCCCTCCACTTT. The genes are TRBV18 and TRBJ1-6; 8 nucleotides line up with TRBD1. CDR1 and CDR2 (germline): KGHSH, LQKENI. CDR3 length: 16 residues. The junction had 11 bases not matched to a gene; V was cut back by 6 bases and J by 7 bases.

The DNA of the CDR3 is TGTGCCAGCAGCCATCCTAGCGGGGGGTTGGATGAGCAGTTCTTC. As protein: CASSHPSGGLDEQFF. V and J are TRBV6-2 or TRBV6-3 and TRBJ2-1; TRBD2 agrees at 11 bases. Germline V lookup: CDR1 MNHEY, CDR2 SVGEGT. J was trimmed by 8 bases and V by 6 bases; bases with no gene match: 9. The CDR3 has 15 amino acids.

The chain carries TRBV3-1 (or the pseudogene TRBV3-2) and TRBJ2-5; 7 positions agree with TRBD2. CDR1 and CDR2 from the germline V gene are LGHDT and YNNKEL (reference sequence). CDR3 size: 15 residues. The junction had 10 bases not matched to a gene; V was cut back by 4 bases and J by 5 bases. CDR3 loop: CASSPGSGVWETQYF. The CDR3, as DNA: TGTGCCAGCAGCCCGGGCAGCGGGGTGTGGGAGACCCAGTACTTC.

This clone was detected only a few times. CDR3 amino acids: CASSMGQGRVTQPQHF. The DNA for the CDR3 is TGTGCCAGTAGTATGGGACAGGGGAGAGTTACTCAGCCCCAGCATTTT. The rearrangement uses TRBV19 and TRBJ1-5; the match to TRBD1 covers 10 bases. The junction had 8 bases not matched to a gene; V was cut back by 3 bases and J by 6 bases. Germline V gene data show CDR1 as LNHDA and CDR2 as SQIVND (reference sequence). The CDR3 runs to 16 residues.

In this sample, this clone turned up a few times. This chain joins TRBV5-4 and TRBJ2-2; TRBD2 matches at 10 bases. Germline assignment: CDR1 SGHNT and CDR2 YYREEE (reference sequence). The CDR3 sequence is 14 residues long. V shed 3 bases, J shed 6 bases, and the junction held 2 bases outside the gene matches. The CDR3 DNA reads as TGTGCCAGCAGCTCCGGGACTAGCGCCGGGGAGCTGTTTTTT. Encoded protein: CASSSGTSAGELFF.

This clone showed up just a few times. This sequence joins TRBV5-3 and TRBJ2-2; no reliable D call. TRBV5-3 is sorted into the ORF group, with uncertain function. The CDR3 consists of 16 residues. V shed 5 bases and J shed 2 bases, with 16 bases lying between them. As DNA, the CDR3 is TGTGCCAGAAGTTTGCCTGATGGGCTTAACACCGGGGAGCTGTTTTTT. This gives the protein CARSLPDGLNTGELFF.

The chain is built from TRBV5-4 and TRBJ2-5; TRBD2 aligns across 11 bases. The germline CDR1 and CDR2 sequences are SGHNT and YYREEE (reference sequence). V shed 6 bases and J 6 bases; nucleotides not matched to a gene: 13. This CDR3 spans 16 amino acids. CDR3 sequence reads: CASTTWSSGGGKTQYF. Written as DNA, the CDR3 is TGTGCCAGCACCACCTGGAGTAGCGGGGGGGGTAAGACCCAGTACTTC. Together with reference TRBV5-4 and TRBJ2-5, the CDR3 gives the full variable domain: ETGVTQSPTHLIKTRGQQVTLRCSSQSGHNTVSWYQQALGQGPQFIFQYYREEENGRGNFPPRFSGLQFPNYSSELNVNALELDDSALYLCASTTWSSGGGKTQYFGPGTRLLVL.